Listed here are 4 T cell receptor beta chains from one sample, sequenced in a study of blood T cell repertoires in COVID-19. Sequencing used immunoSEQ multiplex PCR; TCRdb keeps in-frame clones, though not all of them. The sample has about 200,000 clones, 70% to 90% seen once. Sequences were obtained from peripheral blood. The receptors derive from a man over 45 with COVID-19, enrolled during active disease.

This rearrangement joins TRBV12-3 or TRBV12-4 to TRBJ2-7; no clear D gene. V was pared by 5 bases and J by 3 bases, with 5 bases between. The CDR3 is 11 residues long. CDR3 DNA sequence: TGTGCCAGCAGTAATCTCTACGAGCAGTACTTC. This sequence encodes CASSNLYEQYF.

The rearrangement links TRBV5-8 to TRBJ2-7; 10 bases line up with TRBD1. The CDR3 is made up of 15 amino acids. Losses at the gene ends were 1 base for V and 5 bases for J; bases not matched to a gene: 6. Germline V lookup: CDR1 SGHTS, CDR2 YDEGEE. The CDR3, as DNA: TGTGCCAGCAGCTTGTTAGTGGGACAGGGGAACGAGCAGTACTTC. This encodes CASSLLVGQGNEQYF.

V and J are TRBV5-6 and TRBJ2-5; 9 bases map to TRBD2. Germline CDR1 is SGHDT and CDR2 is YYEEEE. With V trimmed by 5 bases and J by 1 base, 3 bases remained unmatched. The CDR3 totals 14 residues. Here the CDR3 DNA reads TGTGCCAGCAGGCTAGCGGGGATCCAAGAGACCCAGTACTTC. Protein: CASRLAGIQETQYF.

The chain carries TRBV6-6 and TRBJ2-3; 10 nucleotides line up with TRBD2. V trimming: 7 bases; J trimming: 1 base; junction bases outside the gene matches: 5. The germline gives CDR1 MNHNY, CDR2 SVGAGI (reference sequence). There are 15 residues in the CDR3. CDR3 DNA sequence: TGTGCCAGCACCTATGGACTAGCGGGCACAGATACGCAGTATTTT. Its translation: CASTYGLAGTDTQYF.